Listed below are T cell receptor beta chains from one sample, sequenced in a study of T cells in Graves' hyperthyroidism and ophthalmopathy. TCRdb itself ran the multiplex PCR reads through MiXCR, one entry per CDR3 protein. Of some 700,000 distinct CDR3 sequences in the sample, 15% to 20% are singletons; the top ten hold about a sixth. The sample consisted of blood. These receptors all come from a man aged 45-65 years with Graves' hyperthyroidism. Each CDR3 is given with its conserved first and last residue. The order of the fields is CDR3 DNA, CDR3 protein, clone size, D gene, V gene, J gene. D genes are given only for firm matches. The size field is filled for only some rows; it gives once, few, many or a size class.

DNA: TGTGCCACCAGCAGTTCCAATAACAGGCACTATGGCTACACCTTC; CDR3: CATSSSNNRHYGYTF; size: -; D: -; V: TRBV15; J: TRBJ1-2
DNA: TGTGCCAGCAGTTACTCGCCCAGCTTCAATCAGCCCCAGCATTTT; CDR3: CASSYSPSFNQPQHF; size: many; D: -; V: TRBV6-5; J: TRBJ1-5
DNA: TGTGCCAGCAGTTACGATCCTACAGGAAACACTGAAGCTTTCTTT; CDR3: CASSYDPTGNTEAFF; size: many; D: -; V: TRBV6-5; J: TRBJ1-1
DNA: TGTGCCAGCAGCCAAGTTGGGGGACCGGACACCCGGGCTGGGGAGCAGTACTTC; CDR3: CASSQVGGPDTRAGEQYF; size: -; D: -; V: TRBV3-1; J: TRBJ2-7
DNA: TGTGCCAGCAGTGAAGCAAATCCGGAGAGCACAGATACGCAGTATTTT; CDR3: CASSEANPESTDTQYF; size: many; D: -; V: TRBV2; J: TRBJ2-3
DNA: TGTGCCAGCAGCTTAGGGGGGTGGAGTAGCGGGAGGAATGAGCAGTTCTTC; CDR3: CASSLGGWSSGRNEQFF; size: many; D: TRBD2; V: TRBV11-2; J: TRBJ2-1
DNA: TGTGCCAGCGAAATGACTAGCGGGAGTTACGAGCAGTACTTC; CDR3: CASEMTSGSYEQYF; size: -; D: TRBD2; V: TRBV6-1; J: TRBJ2-7
DNA: TGTGCCAGCTCACCGATGACTAGCGGGAAAGGGGAGCTGTTTTTT; CDR3: CASSPMTSGKGELFF; size: few; D: TRBD2; V: TRBV18; J: TRBJ2-2
DNA: TGCAGTGCGGAGGGCAGAGGGGTCTCCTACGAGCAGTACTTC; CDR3: CSAEGRGVSYEQYF; size: -; D: -; V: TRBV20-1; J: TRBJ2-7
DNA: TGCGCCAGCAGCGTGGGGGACCGCGGCTACAATGAGCAGTTCTTC; CDR3: CASSVGDRGYNEQFF; size: many; D: -; V: TRBV5-1; J: TRBJ2-1
DNA: TGTGCCAGCAGCTACGCAGGGAACTATGGCTACACCTTC; CDR3: CASSYAGNYGYTF; size: few; D: -; V: TRBV6-2/TRBV6-3; J: TRBJ1-2
DNA: TGTGCCACCGGGACAGGGGGTACCGGGGAGCTGTTTTTT; CDR3: CATGTGGTGELFF; size: -; D: TRBD1; V: TRBV28; J: TRBJ2-2
DNA: TGTGCCAGTGGACTAGCGGAATACAATGAGCAGTTCTTC; CDR3: CASGLAEYNEQFF; size: -; D: TRBD2; V: TRBV10-3; J: TRBJ2-1
DNA: TGTGCCAGCAGCCATCAGGGGTTCTCCTACGAGCAGTACTTC; CDR3: CASSHQGFSYEQYF; size: many; D: -; V: TRBV3-1; J: TRBJ2-7
DNA: TGTGCCAGCAGCTTAAGGGACCGCCCGGAGGCGCAGTATTTT; CDR3: CASSLRDRPEAQYF; size: many; D: -; V: TRBV7-9; J: TRBJ2-3
DNA: TGTGCCAGCTCACCAATTGGCGGGACGAACGAGCAGTACTTC; CDR3: CASSPIGGTNEQYF; size: many; D: -; V: TRBV18; J: TRBJ2-7
DNA: TGTGCCAGTATCCCCCAAGGGGGGGCGGATCAGCCCCAGCATTTT; CDR3: CASIPQGGADQPQHF; size: few; D: -; V: TRBV19; J: TRBJ1-5
DNA: TGTGCCAGCAGTTCGCCCGAGGGGGCGAGAACTGAAGCTTTCTTT; CDR3: CASSSPEGARTEAFF; size: many; D: TRBD1; V: TRBV28; J: TRBJ1-1
DNA: TGTGCCAGCAGCCCCCGGGACATTCATAATTCACCCCTCCACTTT; CDR3: CASSPRDIHNSPLHF; size: many; D: -; V: TRBV7-2; J: TRBJ1-6
DNA: TGTGCCAGCAGCTTAGAAACGGGGATCAACACTGAAGCTTTCTTT; CDR3: CASSLETGINTEAFF; size: many; D: -; V: TRBV7-2; J: TRBJ1-1
DNA: TGTGCCAGCAGTTACTGGGACAGGAGCACAGATACGCAGTATTTT; CDR3: CASSYWDRSTDTQYF; size: -; D: TRBD1; V: TRBV6-4; J: TRBJ2-3
DNA: TGTGCCAGCAGCCACCAATCAGACTACAATGAGCAGTTCTTC; CDR3: CASSHQSDYNEQFF; size: many; D: -; V: TRBV3-1; J: TRBJ2-1
DNA: TGTGCCAGCAGCCATCAGGATAAAGAAGCTTTCTTT; CDR3: CASSHQDKEAFF; size: -; D: -; V: TRBV3-1; J: TRBJ1-1
DNA: TGTGCCAGCAGTTCACAGGGTTCTGGAAACACCATATATTTT; CDR3: CASSSQGSGNTIYF; size: many; D: -; V: TRBV28; J: TRBJ1-3
DNA: TGTGCCAGCAGTGAGAGACCCGGCGAGCAGTACTTC; CDR3: CASSERPGEQYF; size: many; D: -; V: TRBV2; J: TRBJ2-7
DNA: TGTGCCAGCAGCGAGGGTCGGCGGGACTACGAGCAGTACTTC; CDR3: CASSEGRRDYEQYF; size: many; D: -; V: TRBV13; J: TRBJ2-7
DNA: TGTGCCACCAGTGATCCACAAGTGGCTAGCGGGAGGCTCTATGAGCAGTTCTTC; CDR3: CATSDPQVASGRLYEQFF; size: many; D: TRBD2; V: TRBV24-1; J: TRBJ2-1
DNA: TGTGCCAGCGGGGACCCGGGACTAGCGACGGACGAGCAGTACTTC; CDR3: CASGDPGLATDEQYF; size: many; D: TRBD2; V: TRBV2; J: TRBJ2-7
DNA: TGTGCCAGCAGCCGGGACAGGGAAGAGACCCAGTACTTC; CDR3: CASSRDREETQYF; size: many; D: TRBD1; V: TRBV11-1; J: TRBJ2-5
DNA: TGTGCCACCAGTGACCCCCTCGGGAGCGGGAACGGCGGGGAGCTGTTTTTT; CDR3: CATSDPLGSGNGGELFF; size: -; D: TRBD2; V: TRBV24-1; J: TRBJ2-2
DNA: TGTGCCAGCAGCCAAGTCCGGACTAGCGGGAACACATACGAGCAGTACTTC; CDR3: CASSQVRTSGNTYEQYF; size: once; D: TRBD2; V: TRBV4-2; J: TRBJ2-7
DNA: TGTGCCAGCGGGGGGGCAATTCTCAGGGGGGAGCAGTTCTTC; CDR3: CASGGAILRGEQFF; size: -; D: -; V: TRBV7-9; J: TRBJ2-1
DNA: TGTGCCACCAGTGAGATGGGACTAGCGGGTAGCTCCTACAATGAGCAGTTCTTC; CDR3: CATSEMGLAGSSYNEQFF; size: -; D: TRBD2; V: TRBV24-1; J: TRBJ2-1
DNA: TGCAGTGCTTACACGGGAGGGCCACGAATCGAGCAGTACTTC; CDR3: CSAYTGGPRIEQYF; size: many; D: TRBD2; V: TRBV20-1; J: TRBJ2-7
DNA: TGTGCCAGCAGCGTAGGACAGGGTCCTGAAGCTTTCTTT; CDR3: CASSVGQGPEAFF; size: few; D: TRBD1; V: TRBV9; J: TRBJ1-1
DNA: TGTGCCAGCAGTTTAGAGACAGGCTCTGGGGCCAACGTCCTGACTTTC; CDR3: CASSLETGSGANVLTF; size: -; D: -; V: TRBV28; J: TRBJ2-6
DNA: TGCGCCAGCAGCCGGGAAAGGAGACAGCCCCAGCATTTT; CDR3: CASSRERRQPQHF; size: -; D: -; V: TRBV10-2; J: TRBJ1-5
DNA: TGTGCCAGCAGCTCCCCTTCGGGACTAGCGGGAGGTCGGTACGAGCAGTACTTC; CDR3: CASSSPSGLAGGRYEQYF; size: many; D: TRBD2; V: TRBV7-2; J: TRBJ2-7
DNA: TGCGCCAGCAGCCTGGGATGGGGGGGGGACAATCAGCCCCAGCATTTT; CDR3: CASSLGWGGDNQPQHF; size: few; D: -; V: TRBV4-1; J: TRBJ1-5
DNA: TGTGCCAGCAGCATAGGGACAGGGTACGAGCAGTACTTC; CDR3: CASSIGTGYEQYF; size: -; D: TRBD1; V: TRBV7-2; J: TRBJ2-7
DNA: TGTGCCACCAGTGATTCGGTGACGGCTCTAGGCTACACCTTC; CDR3: CATSDSVTALGYTF; size: -; D: -; V: TRBV24-1; J: TRBJ1-2
DNA: TGTGCCTGGAGCGCCGAGAGGAGGAGAGATGAAGCTTTCTTT; CDR3: CAWSAERRRDEAFF; size: few; D: -; V: TRBV30; J: TRBJ1-1
DNA: TGTGCCAGCTCACGGCCAGGGGCTAATGAAAAACTGTTTTTT; CDR3: CASSRPGANEKLFF; size: many; D: -; V: TRBV18; J: TRBJ1-4
DNA: TGTGCCTGGGAGGCCGGGACTCTAACAGATACGCAGTATTTT; CDR3: CAWEAGTLTDTQYF; size: -; D: -; V: TRBV30; J: TRBJ2-3